This TCR beta chain was captured by sequencing in a study of shared clonotypes between healthy human individuals. Study-wide context: Plates per donor: three CD4 naive, three CD4 memory, two CD8 naive, one CD8 memory.

The table came from immunoSEQ multiplex PCR; TCRdb's copy has only in-frame clones and leaves some out. The table has about 120,000 clones, 55% to 70% seen once. CDR3 length: 13 amino acids. Germline-derived CDR1 and CDR2 are SEHNR and FQNEAQ (reference sequence). V gave up 8 bases and J gave up 7 bases, with 17 bases separating them. Notes on the study in general: All-four-donor shared clonotypes had higher generation probabilities than non-shared clonotypes did.

This clone was found once. No antigen is known for it. Free of recent acute infections or vaccinations, the donors were healthy HIV-negative adults. Sequencing was done on a sample of memory CD8+ T cells sorted from blood. The subset is: CD45RO+ cells pooled with CCR7-negative TemRA cells. The TCR originated in a woman aged 30 to 39 in good health. The V and J genes are TRBV7-9 and TRBJ1-2; D unclear. The CDR3 nucleotides read TGTGCCAGCGGCGACGCCCCCCGCATTGGCTACACCTTC. Protein: CASGDAPRIGYTF.